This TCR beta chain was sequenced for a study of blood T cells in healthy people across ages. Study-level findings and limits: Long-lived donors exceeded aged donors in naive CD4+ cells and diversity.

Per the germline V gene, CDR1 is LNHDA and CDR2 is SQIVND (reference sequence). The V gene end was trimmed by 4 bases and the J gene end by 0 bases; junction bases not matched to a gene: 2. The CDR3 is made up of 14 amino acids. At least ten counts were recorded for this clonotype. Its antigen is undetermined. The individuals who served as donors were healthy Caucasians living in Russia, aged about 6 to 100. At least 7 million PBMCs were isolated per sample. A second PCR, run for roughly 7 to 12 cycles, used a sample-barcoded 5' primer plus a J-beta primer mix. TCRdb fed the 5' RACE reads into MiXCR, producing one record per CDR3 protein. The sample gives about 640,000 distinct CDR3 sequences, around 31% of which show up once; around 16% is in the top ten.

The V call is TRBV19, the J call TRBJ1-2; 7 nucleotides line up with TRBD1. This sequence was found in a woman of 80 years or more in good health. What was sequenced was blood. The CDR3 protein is CASSTGQANYGYTF. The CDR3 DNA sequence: TGTGCCAGTAGTACCGGACAGGCTAACTATGGCTACACCTTC.